Shown below are 28 T cell receptor beta chains from a single sample sequenced in a study of HIV-infected children after antiretroviral therapy interruption. Treatment meaning: PENTA 11 planned treatment interruption arm or continuous ART arm. RNA-based 3' RACE libraries used unique molecular identifiers. TCRdb processed the 3' RACE reads anew with MiXCR; each CDR3 protein has one entry. The sample lists about 40,000 distinct CDR3 sequences; approximately 7% were seen once. This sample comprised CD45RA+ CD4+ T cells from PBMCs, pooled from several time points, obtained from a donor given antiretroviral therapy, either interrupted or continuous. The subset: naive CD4+ CD45RA+ CD45RO- T cells. These receptor sequences come from a pool of human donors with HIV.

Many counts were recorded for this clonotype. The rearrangement uses TRBV5-1 and TRBJ2-7; 8 bases line up with TRBD1. The J segment lost 0 bases and the V segment lost 5 bases, leaving 19 bases of the junction unmatched. The CDR3 runs 19 residues. The germline V gene encodes CDR1 SGHRS and CDR2 YFSETQ. CDR3: CASRQTGASRAVSSYEQYF. The CDR3 DNA sequence: TGCGCCAGCAGGCAGACAGGGGCCTCGAGGGCGGTGAGCTCCTACGAGCAGTACTTC.

This clonotype was counted a few times. V gene TRBV12-5 combines with J gene TRBJ1-1; possibly TRBD1 for D (5 bases). The CDR3 is 14 amino acids. Germline V gene lookup returns CDR1 LGHNT and CDR2 FRNRAP. Trimming left V 0 bases short and J 4 bases short, with 9 bases between. CDR3 sequence reads: CASGLVGGGTEAFF. The CDR3 DNA reads as TGTGCTAGTGGTTTGGTAGGTGGGGGCACTGAAGCTTTCTTT.

This clonotype was observed a handful of times. V is TRBV18 and J is TRBJ2-1, with D possibly being TRBD2 (5 bases). Trimming stripped 2 bases from V and 6 bases from J, with 23 bases between. This CDR3 comprises 18 residues. The germline gives CDR1 KGHSH, CDR2 LQKENI. The CDR3 protein is CASSPGRPYAPESNEQFF. The CDR3 DNA reads as TGTGCCAGCTCACCAGGGAGACCTTATGCCCCGGAATCCAATGAGCAGTTCTTC.

In this sample, this clonotype is medium-sized. One end of the junction varies from germline; a read error may be responsible. The chain joins TRBV29-1 to TRBJ1-1; D possibly corresponds to TRBD1 (5 bases). Germline CDR1 is SQVTM and CDR2 is ANQGSEA. This CDR3 has 12 residues. In DNA form, the CDR3 reads TGTAGTTCTAGAAGGACAAACACAGAAGTCTTCTTT. Amino acids: CSSRRTNTEVFF.

A word on this clonotype: A much larger clone sits a single nucleotide away, making a read error possible. This chain connects TRBV4-1 to TRBJ2-7; 12 nucleotides match TRBD2. V shed 0 bases and J 8 bases; nucleotides not matched to a gene: 14. Per germline, CDR1 MGHRA and CDR2 YSYEKL. This CDR3 is 18 amino acids long. The CDR3 DNA sequence: TGCGCCAGCAGCCAAGAATGGGGTAGACTAGCGGGAGCCCCCAAGCAGTACTTC. Translated, it gives CASSQEWGRLAGAPKQYF.

This clonotype was counted between two and nine times. This chain connects TRBV18 to TRBJ2-6, with no clear D. CDR1 KGHSH and CDR2 LQKENI come from the germline V gene. CDR3 size: 16 residues. V was pared by 3 bases and J by 0 bases, with 9 bases between. This CDR3 is CASSPTRSSGANVLTF. DNA for the CDR3: TGTGCCAGCTCACCCACCCGTAGCTCTGGGGCCAACGTCCTGACTTTC.

The chain is built from TRBV18 and TRBJ2-2; D is uncertain. The CDR3 length is 15 residues. Trimming removed 0 bases at V and 1 base at J, with 6 bases between. Germline CDR1 KGHSH, CDR2 LQKENI. This chain's CDR3 is CASSPPSRNTGELFF. CDR3 in DNA: TGTGCCAGCTCACCACCGTCCAGGAACACCGGGGAGCTGTTTTTT.

Only a few counts were recorded for this clonotype. The chain uses TRBV6-1 and TRBJ2-3; possibly TRBD1 or TRBD2 for D (5 bases each). The CDR3 length is 13 residues. In germline, CDR1 is MNHNS, CDR2 SASEGT. Trimming pared 7 bases from V and 8 bases from J, leaving 16 bases between. The CDR3 DNA reads TGTGCCAGCACCGGCCGGGGCCAAGGTACGCAGTATTTT. Translated: CASTGRGQGTQYF.

This clonotype was found many times. This sequence joins TRBV27 and TRBJ2-5; D gene uncertain. Per the germline V gene, CDR1 is MNHEY and CDR2 is SMNVEV (reference sequence). V dropped 5 bases and J dropped 0 bases, with 7 bases sitting between them. The CDR3 covers 13 residues. CDR3 DNA: TGTGCCAGCAGTGAGTCGTACCAAGAGACCCAGTACTTC. It translates to CASSESYQETQYF.

This clonotype was detected many times. One junction end does not reproduce the germline sequence, and a read error may be involved. The chain carries TRBV10-3 and TRBJ1-6; 7 nucleotides match TRBD1. Germline V lookup: CDR1 ENHRY, CDR2 SYGVKD. This CDR3 is built from 14 residues. CDR3 sequence: CASGDRQGNSPLYF. DNA of the CDR3: TGTGCCAGCGGTGACCGACAGGGTAATTCGCCCCTCTACTTT.

This clonotype was found many times. The J gene is TRBJ1-1, the V gene TRBV29-1; no firm D call. Germline-derived CDR1 and CDR2 are SQVTM and ANQGSEA. The length of the CDR3 is 13 residues. Trimming took 2 bases from V and 0 from J, leaving 7 bases between them. The DNA of the CDR3 is TGCAGCGTTGAACGCCTGTTGAACACTGAAGCTTTCTTT. Amino acids: CSVERLLNTEAFF.

Only a few counts were recorded for this clonotype. The chain joins TRBV4-1 to TRBJ2-1; D is undetermined. Trimming shortened V by 1 base and J by 4 bases, and 8 bases separated the two germline ends. The CDR3 totals 14 residues. Germline lookup yields CDR1 MGHRA and CDR2 YSYEKL. CDR3 sequence reads: CASSQGTNYNEQFF. The DNA of the CDR3 is TGCGCCAGCAGCCAAGGAACGAATTACAATGAGCAGTTCTTC.

This clonotype has at least ten counts. This chain connects TRBV9 to TRBJ2-7; D remains ambiguous. The germline V gene has CDR1 SGDLS and CDR2 YYNGEE. V was clipped by 0 bases and J by 0 bases, with 13 bases between them. This CDR3 spans 16 amino acids. CDR3 amino acids: CASSVAPTTGSYEQYF. The CDR3 bases are TGTGCCAGCAGCGTAGCCCCCACGACCGGCTCCTACGAGCAGTACTTC.

This clonotype was found many times. The chain uses TRBV6-6 and TRBJ1-2, with TRBD1 matching over 8 bases. Germline values: CDR1 MNHNY, CDR2 SVGAGI (reference sequence). This CDR3 has 13 amino acids. V dropped 2 bases and J dropped 6; count of bases not matched to a gene: 2. The CDR3 DNA sequence: TGTGCCAGCAGTTACCAGACAGGGGATGGCTACACCTTC. This codes for CASSYQTGDGYTF.

On this clonotype itself: A junction end diverges from the germline sequence, so it may reflect a read error. The chain recombines TRBV6-6 with TRBJ2-5, with D tentatively TRBD2 (6 bases). The germline gives CDR1 MNHNY, CDR2 SVGAGI (reference sequence). The CDR3 is 11 amino acids. CDR3 sequence: CASGDVGLEYF. CDR3 DNA: TGTGCCAGCGGTGATGTGGGACTGGAGTACTTT.

This clonotype was picked up many times. The chain recombines TRBV20-1 with TRBJ2-4; D not certain. Germline CDR1 reads DFQATT; CDR2 reads SNEGSKA (reference sequence). V lost 5 bases, J lost 2 bases, and 13 bases lay in between. CDR3 length: 14 amino acids. CDR3 DNA sequence: TGCAGTGCTCCCGTGGACCTCTCCAAAAACATTCAGTACTTC. This encodes CSAPVDLSKNIQYF.

In this sample, this clonotype turned up many times. This chain uses TRBV18 with TRBJ1-3; D is unclear. Trimming removed 3 bases from V and 4 bases from J, with 7 bases in between. Per germline, CDR1 KGHSH and CDR2 LQKENI. The CDR3 runs to 13 residues. CDR3 in amino acids: CASSPSYGNTIYF. The CDR3 region has the DNA TGTGCCAGCTCACCGTCATACGGAAACACCATATATTTT.

This clonotype was seen repeatedly, ten times or more. This chain links TRBV29-1 with TRBJ2-3, with 8 nucleotides matching TRBD2. Looked up from germline, CDR1 is SQVTM and CDR2 is ANQGSEA. The CDR3 is 17 residues long. V shed 7 bases and J 2 bases; nucleotides not matched to a gene: 17. CDR3 residues: CSAKTTSGVRLTDTQYF. CDR3 DNA: TGCAGCGCCAAGACAACTAGCGGAGTTAGGCTCACAGATACGCAGTATTTT.

This clonotype was seen many times. The V and J genes are TRBV7-9 and TRBJ1-1; no clear D gene. The length of the CDR3 is 13 residues. Germline loops: CDR1 SEHNR, CDR2 FQNEAQ (reference sequence). V gave up 3 bases and J gave up 4 bases, with 9 bases separating them. The CDR3 sequence: CASSLWAGTEAFF. CDR3 nucleotide sequence: TGTGCCAGCAGCTTGTGGGCGGGCACTGAAGCTTTCTTT.

This clonotype was picked up many times. J is TRBJ2-7 and V is TRBV10-3; D is perhaps TRBD1 (6 bases). CDR3 size: 14 residues. The V gene's germline CDR1 is ENHRY and CDR2 SYGVKD. V lost 2 bases and J 4 bases, leaving 12 bases between the germline ends. This CDR3 reads CAISERTVQYEQYF. CDR3 DNA: TGTGCCATCAGTGAGAGGACAGTCCAGTACGAGCAGTACTTC.

This clonotype was seen at least ten times. The CDR3 DNA is TGCAGTGCTGTAGCGGGAAGCTCCTACAATGAGCAGTTCTTC. This codes for CSAVAGSSYNEQFF. V gene TRBV20-1 combines with J gene TRBJ2-1, with TRBD2 identical over 8 bases. Germline CDR1 and CDR2: DFQATT and SNEGSKA (reference sequence). V was pared by 5 bases and J by 0 bases, with 3 bases of the junction left unmatched. The CDR3 is 14 residues long.

This clonotype was recorded at least ten times. The gene calls are TRBV6-1 and TRBJ2-7; 10 positions match TRBD1. J lost 6 bases, V lost 6 bases, and 5 bases had no gene match. The CDR3 spans 13 residues. CDR1 is MNHNS and CDR2 is SASEGT in the germline V gene. The CDR3 reads CASRNGQGVEQYF. CDR3 DNA sequence: TGTGCCAGCAGAAACGGACAGGGGGTCGAGCAGTACTTC.

This clonotype was seen many times. The chain couples TRBV29-1 to TRBJ2-4, with D tentatively TRBD2 (5 bases). Trimming stripped 4 bases from V and 2 bases from J, with 9 bases between. Per germline, CDR1 SQVTM and CDR2 ANQGSEA. The length of the CDR3 is 13 residues. The CDR3 bases are TGCAGCGTTGGCGGACTTTCCAAAAACATTCAGTACTTC. Protein: CSVGGLSKNIQYF.

This clonotype has a count of ten or more. V is TRBV28 and J is TRBJ2-7; D is uncertain. The germline V gene encodes CDR1 MDHEN and CDR2 SYDVKM. This CDR3 has 15 amino acids. Trimming left V 1 base short and J 1 base short, with 11 bases between. The CDR3 DNA reads TGTGCCAGCAGTTTATCTGGGATGGGTTCCTACGAGCAGTACTTC. Protein product: CASSLSGMGSYEQYF.

The chain uses TRBV20-1 and TRBJ1-2; possible D gene TRBD1, 6 bases. Deletions cut 5 bases from V and 4 bases from J, with 20 bases between. The CDR3 consists of 15 residues. Per the germline V gene, CDR1 is DFQATT and CDR2 is SNEGSKA (reference sequence). CDR3 DNA sequence: TGCAGTGCTGACCTTTCCTACAGGGAGAGCTATGGCTACACCTTC. This translates into CSADLSYRESYGYTF.

CDR3 sequence: CAISATSETGDTQYF. CDR3 DNA sequence: TGTGCCATCAGCGCAACTAGCGAAACGGGAGATACGCAGTATTTT. The chain uses TRBV10-3 and TRBJ2-3; 7 bases line up with TRBD2. Germline V lookup: CDR1 ENHRY, CDR2 SYGVKD. Germline trimming cut 6 bases from V and 5 bases from J; bases unmatched to any gene: 11. The CDR3 has 15 residues.

This clonotype was observed at least ten times. J is TRBJ2-7 and V is TRBV6-5, with unresolved D. CDR1 and CDR2 from the germline V gene are MNHEY and SVGAGI. The V end was cut by 6 bases, the J end by 10 bases, with 19 bases between. CDR3 size: 13 residues. CDR3 loop: CASSLRSSYEQYF. The DNA for the CDR3 is TGTGCCAGCAGCCTTAGGAGCTCCTATGAACAGTACTTC.

Only one count was recorded for this clonotype. This chain connects TRBV28 to TRBJ1-5; TRBD1 might be the D (5 bases). Germline V gene data show CDR1 as MDHEN and CDR2 as SYDVKM. V was cut by 3 bases and J by 1 base, with 13 bases left in between. The CDR3 sequence is 16 residues long. The CDR3 nucleotides are TGTGCCAGCAGTTTTTTTTCAGGGTTAAGCAATCAGCCCCAGCATTTT. It yields the protein CASSFFSGLSNQPQHF.